The 29 T cell receptor beta chains in this list originate from one sample, sequenced in a study of blood T cell repertoires in COVID-19. Here immunoSEQ multiplex PCR was the method, and the copy in TCRdb shows in-frame clones only, minus some. The repertoire holds some 40,000 clones, with roughly 78% as singletons. Sequenced: peripheral blood. The origin of the receptors is an elderly man with active or convalescent COVID-19.

V and J are TRBV15 and TRBJ2-5; the match to TRBD2 covers 7 bases. With V trimmed by 5 bases and J by 0 bases, 3 bases remained unmatched. The CDR3 runs 14 residues. Per the germline V gene, CDR1 is LNHNV and CDR2 is YYDKDF (reference sequence). The DNA for the CDR3 is TGTGCCACCAGCGGAGGGACTAACCAAGAGACCCAGTACTTC. This gives the protein CATSGGTNQETQYF.

V is TRBV5-1 and J is TRBJ1-3; 7 nucleotides align to TRBD1. V shed 4 bases and J 4 bases; nucleotides not matched to a gene: 5. The germline V gene has CDR1 SGHRS and CDR2 YFSETQ. CDR3 length equals 14 residues. The CDR3 DNA reads TGCGCCAGCAGCCTAACAGGGGACGGAAACACCATATATTTT. This codes for CASSLTGDGNTIYF.

CDR3 bases: TGCGCCAGCAGCCAAGATTCAGGGACCTATAATTCACCCCTCCACTTT. It codes for CASSQDSGTYNSPLHF. The rearrangement uses TRBV4-3 and TRBJ1-6, with a possible D match to TRBD1 (5 bases). CDR1 and CDR2 (germline): LGHNA, YSLEER. The ends were cut back, 0 bases at V and 2 bases at J, with 8 bases in the middle. There are 16 residues in the CDR3.

The V and J genes are TRBV6-6 and TRBJ2-4, with D perhaps matching TRBD1 (6 bases). Germline assignment: CDR1 MNHNY and CDR2 SVGAGI (reference sequence). V gave up 3 bases and J gave up 8 bases, with 11 bases separating them. The length of the CDR3 is 13 residues. Here the CDR3 reads CASSYGGRDIQYF. DNA for the CDR3: TGTGCCAGCAGTTATGGGGGCCGAGACATTCAGTACTTC.

The chain links TRBV2 to TRBJ1-5, with D unclear. CDR1 SNHLY and CDR2 FYNNEI come from the germline V gene. CDR3 length equals 15 residues. Trimming removed 5 bases at V and 1 base at J, with 12 bases between. This CDR3 is CASSRQQASNQPQHF. Here the CDR3 DNA reads TGTGCCAGCAGTCGGCAGCAGGCAAGCAATCAGCCCCAGCATTTT.

This chain joins TRBV28 and TRBJ1-2; a weak D match, TRBD1 (5 bases). There are 13 residues in the CDR3. The V and J ends lost 5 bases and 5 bases respectively, with 12 bases between them. Germline-derived CDR1 and CDR2 are MDHEN and SYDVKM. The CDR3 sequence is CASSLSTVYGYTF. CDR3 in DNA: TGTGCCAGCAGTCTGTCGACAGTTTATGGCTACACCTTC.

The V gene is TRBV19, the J gene TRBJ1-1; TRBD1 agrees at 7 bases. The CDR3 is made up of 13 amino acids. J lost 5 bases, V lost 6 bases, and 6 bases had no gene match. CDR1 is LNHDA, CDR2 SQIVND, per germline (reference sequence). CDR3 nucleotides: TGTGCCAGTAGATCTCAGGGGGTTACTGAAGCTTTCTTT. It encodes CASRSQGVTEAFF.

This chain uses TRBV19 with TRBJ2-1; TRBD2 aligns across 10 bases. CDR3 length: 16 amino acids. V was pared by 5 bases and J by 12 bases, with 16 bases of the junction left unmatched. The germline V gene has CDR1 LNHDA and CDR2 SQIVND (reference sequence). CDR3 DNA: TGTGCCAGTAGTTCCTTGACTAGCGGGTTGGGTGGAGGGCAGTTCTTC. Its translation is CASSSLTSGLGGGQFF.

The chain links TRBV7-8 to TRBJ2-2; a weak D match, TRBD1 (6 bases). Trimming shortened V by 0 bases and J by 1 base, and 6 bases separated the two germline ends. Per germline, CDR1 SGHVS and CDR2 FQNEAQ. CDR3 size: 15 residues. CDR3 residues: CASSLAGGNTGELFF. For the CDR3, the DNA is TGTGCCAGCAGCTTAGCAGGGGGGAACACCGGGGAGCTGTTTTTT.

V is TRBV19 and J is TRBJ2-3; TRBD1 matches 9 bases. This CDR3 is built from 13 residues. The germline V gene encodes CDR1 LNHDA and CDR2 SQIVND (reference sequence). After removal of 8 bases from V and 8 bases from J, the junction contained 8 bases not matched to a gene. The CDR3 DNA reads TGTGCCAGTGGGACAGGGCCGGCTTCTACGCAGTATTTT. Amino acid sequence: CASGTGPASTQYF.

This clone was found once. This chain joins TRBV7-6 and TRBJ1-3; TRBD1 matches at 7 bases. Germline V gene data show CDR1 as SGHVS and CDR2 as FNYEAQ. This CDR3 has 15 residues. V dropped 5 bases and J dropped 0; count of bases not matched to a gene: 4. Here the CDR3 DNA reads TGTGCCAGCAGCCTGGGACAGCTCTCTGGAAACACCATATATTTT. Translation: CASSLGQLSGNTIYF.

The genes are TRBV25-1 and TRBJ1-6; the D is unclear. Trimming shortened V by 2 bases and J by 7 bases, and 12 bases separated the two germline ends. In germline, CDR1 is MGHDK, CDR2 SYGVNS. The CDR3 is 15 residues long. As DNA, the CDR3 is TGTGCCAGCAGTGAACGGGGAAATGTAAATTCACCCCTCCACTTT. It specifies CASSERGNVNSPLHF. The whole variable domain, remainder taken from reference TRBV25-1 and TRBJ1-6, is EADIYQTPRYLVIGTGKKITLECSQTMGHDKMYWYQQDPGMELHLIHYSYGVNSTEKGDLSSESTVSRIRTEHFPLTLESARPSHTSQYLCASSERGNVNSPLHFGNGTRLTVT.

The rearrangement joins TRBV4-3 to TRBJ1-3; possibly TRBD1 for D (6 bases). Looked up from germline, CDR1 is LGHNA and CDR2 is YSLEER. V shed 4 bases and J shed 2 bases, with 12 bases lying between them. The CDR3 has 15 residues. The CDR3 is CASSPGVGAGNTIYF. CDR3 sequence (DNA): TGCGCCAGCAGCCCAGGGGTTGGGGCTGGAAACACCATATATTTT.

This chain uses TRBV20-1 with TRBJ2-1; TRBD1 aligns across 7 bases. Trimming took 5 bases from V and 9 from J; bases not matched to a gene: 4. The CDR3 spans 11 residues. Germline V gene data show CDR1 as DFQATT and CDR2 as SNEGSKA (reference sequence). The CDR3 DNA is TGCAGTGCTCAGACAGGGAGTGAGCAGTTCTTC. It codes for CSAQTGSEQFF.

This clone has just a few counts. The chain joins TRBV4-2 to TRBJ1-4; the D is unclear. The CDR3 covers 15 residues. Germline CDR1 LGHNA, CDR2 YNFKEQ. Trimming took 5 bases from V and 8 from J, leaving 18 bases between them. CDR3 residues: CASSVRAQRGEKLFF. The CDR3 region has the DNA TGTGCCAGCAGCGTCCGGGCCCAAAGAGGGGAAAAACTGTTTTTT.

This clone was seen a few times. For the CDR3, the DNA is TGTGCCAGCAGGGCCCCCCTGGCGACTAGCGGGGAGCAGTTCTTC. Its protein is CASRAPLATSGEQFF. The genes are TRBV6-5 and TRBJ2-1, with 10 bases aligning to TRBD2. The CDR3 is 15 residues long. The trim removed 6 bases at V and 10 bases at J, leaving 12 bases unmatched. Germline loops: CDR1 MNHEY, CDR2 SVGAGI.

The chain recombines TRBV5-4 with TRBJ2-3, with 7 bases that match TRBD2. After removal of 0 bases from V and 3 bases from J, the junction contained 7 bases not matched to a gene. CDR3 length equals 16 residues. The germline V gene encodes CDR1 SGHNT and CDR2 YYREEE (reference sequence). This chain's CDR3 is CASSLGASGLTDTQYF. Here the CDR3 DNA reads TGTGCCAGCAGCTTGGGGGCTAGCGGATTAACAGATACGCAGTATTTT.

This clone has only one observation. This chain joins TRBV15 and TRBJ2-7; D unclear. The CDR3 contains 13 residues. Germline V lookup: CDR1 LNHNV, CDR2 YYDKDF (reference sequence). V lost 6 bases, J lost 0 bases, and 9 bases lay in between. This chain's CDR3 is CATRTGFSYEQYF. CDR3 bases: TGTGCCACCAGGACCGGGTTCTCCTACGAGCAGTACTTC.

The rearrangement uses TRBV5-1 and TRBJ2-1; a weak D match, TRBD2 (6 bases). CDR1 and CDR2 (germline): SGHRS, YFSETQ. The CDR3 is 19 residues long. V was shortened by 0 bases and J by 5 bases, with 24 bases between the two germline ends. Written as DNA, the CDR3 is TGCGCCAGCAGCTTGGCCTGGGGATTTATGACGGGAGAGGACAATGAGCAGTTCTTC. This gives the protein CASSLAWGFMTGEDNEQFF.

The chain uses TRBV25-1 and TRBJ1-2; D is unresolved. Germline V gives CDR1 MGHDK, CDR2 SYGVNS. Trimming pared 4 bases from V and 8 bases from J, leaving 11 bases between. The CDR3 has 12 residues. CDR3 DNA sequence: TGTGCCAGCAGTGTAACTAGTGGGGGCTACACCTTC. Amino acid sequence: CASSVTSGGYTF.

The V and J genes are TRBV5-1 and TRBJ2-1; D unclear. This CDR3 comprises 13 residues. Trimming stripped 1 base from V and 6 bases from J, with 8 bases between. The germline V gene encodes CDR1 SGHRS and CDR2 YFSETQ. The CDR3 DNA reads TGCGCCAGCAGCTTGATGTCGGGCAATGAGCAGTTCTTC. Translating it yields CASSLMSGNEQFF.

The chain couples TRBV24-1 to TRBJ2-1; D is unresolved. There are 13 residues in the CDR3. The germline V gene encodes CDR1 KGHDR and CDR2 SFDVKD. Trimming pared 9 bases from V and 0 bases from J, leaving 8 bases between. Here the CDR3 reads CATGGSSYNEQFF. Written as DNA, the CDR3 is TGTGCCACCGGCGGAAGCTCCTACAATGAGCAGTTCTTC.

The chain links TRBV11-3 to TRBJ1-1; D call uncertain. This CDR3 contains 14 residues. From germline, CDR1 is SGHNT and CDR2 YENEEA. V was shortened by 1 base and J by 1 base, with 7 bases between the two germline ends. The CDR3 sequence: CASSLGRQNTEAFF. CDR3 coding DNA: TGTGCCAGCAGCTTAGGCCGACAGAACACTGAAGCTTTCTTT.

This clone was observed once. The V call is TRBV30, the J call TRBJ2-1, with TRBD2 as a possible D gene (5 bases). CDR1 and CDR2 from the germline V gene are GTSNPN and SVGIG (reference sequence). CDR3 size: 13 residues. Trimming shortened V by 5 bases and J by 1 base, and 9 bases separated the two germline ends. The CDR3 DNA is TGTGCCTGGCGGGGATGGTCCTACAATGAGCAGTTCTTC. As protein: CAWRGWSYNEQFF.

The chain combines TRBV6-1 with TRBJ2-7; tentative D call: TRBD2 (7 bases). Trimming cost V 3 bases and J 2 bases, with 17 bases left between them. Germline assignment: CDR1 MNHNS and CDR2 SASEGT. CDR3 length: 16 residues. CDR3 nucleotide sequence: TGTGCCAGCAGTGATTGGGGGGGGCCGGCCCCCTACGAGCAGTACTTC. Encoded protein: CASSDWGGPAPYEQYF.

V and J are TRBV27 and TRBJ2-1; TRBD2 is a possible D gene (6 bases). V lost 3 bases, J lost 0 bases, and 6 bases lay in between. CDR1 and CDR2 from the germline V gene are MNHEY and SMNVEV (reference sequence). This CDR3 is built from 14 residues. The CDR3 is CASSLTSSYNEQFF. The CDR3 DNA reads TGTGCCAGCAGTTTGACTAGCTCCTACAATGAGCAGTTCTTC.

The rearrangement joins TRBV5-1 to TRBJ2-1, with 10 bases aligning to TRBD2. V gave up 0 bases and J gave up 5 bases; unmatched junction bases: 2. Germline V CDR1 and CDR2: SGHRS, YFSETQ. The CDR3 has 15 amino acids. The CDR3 DNA reads TGCGCCAGCAGCTTGGGAGCGGGAGGGAACAATGAGCAGTTCTTC. Residues: CASSLGAGGNNEQFF. Complete variable domain (other parts from reference TRBV5-1 and TRBJ2-1): KAGVTQTPRYLIKTRGQQVTLSCSPISGHRSVSWYQQTPGQGLQFLFEYFSETQRNKGNFPGRFSGRQFSNSRSEMNVSTLELGDSALYLCASSLGAGGNNEQFFGPGTRLTVL.

The V and J genes are TRBV2 and TRBJ1-1; TRBD1 is a possible D gene (5 bases). Trimming removed 5 bases from V and 1 base from J, with 14 bases in between. Germline CDR1 reads SNHLY; CDR2 reads FYNNEI. The length of the CDR3 is 15 residues. The CDR3 sequence is CASSSRRGRNTEAFF. The DNA for the CDR3 is TGTGCCAGCAGTTCTAGGAGGGGCAGGAACACTGAAGCTTTCTTT.

The V call is TRBV9, the J call TRBJ2-1, with D perhaps matching TRBD2 (8 bases). The germline gives CDR1 SGDLS, CDR2 YYNGEE. This CDR3 spans 14 amino acids. Trimming took off 4 bases at V and 15 bases at J, with 23 bases between the two ends. The CDR3 bases are TGTGCCAGCAGCTCAGAGGGGGCTAGCGGGCAACGGTTCTTC. As protein: CASSSEGASGQRFF.